These T cell receptor beta chains were read from a single sample in a study of T cell repertoires in cytomegalovirus infection. These receptors' antigens are unknown. TCRdb reprocessed the reads via MiXCR and lists one record per CDR3 protein. The table includes about 47,000 distinct CDR3 sequences, roughly 19% detected once. This specimen was CD8+ T cells from cultured PBMCs, taken from culture after CMV antigen stimulation. Receptors were obtained from a human donor in good health (CMV status not recorded). Some clones in this sample may be carry-over from other donors' samples. The CDR3 runs from the conserved cysteine through the conserved F or W. The D gene is left open where the match is weak. Size is omitted from some rows. Given values are once, few, many or a class for expanded clones.

CDR3nt: TGTGCCAGCAGCCCGAAGTCGGACGGCTACACCTTC
CDR3aa: CASSPKSDGYTF
v_gene: TRBV7-2
j_gene: TRBJ1-2
abundance: many
d_gene: .

CDR3nt: TGTGCCAGCAGTTACACCGACAGGGAATCAGTCAAAAACATTCAGTACTTC
CDR3aa: CASSYTDRESVKNIQYF
v_gene: TRBV6-5
j_gene: TRBJ2-4
abundance: many
d_gene: TRBD1

CDR3nt: TGTGCCAGCAGTCCCAGGGTAGGCAATCAGCCCCAGCATTTT
CDR3aa: CASSPRVGNQPQHF
v_gene: TRBV28
j_gene: TRBJ1-5
abundance: .
d_gene: .

CDR3nt: TGTGCCAGCAGCCAAGAGTGGTCCTTTCCTAGCACAGATACGCAGTATTTT
CDR3aa: CASSQEWSFPSTDTQYF
v_gene: TRBV4-2
j_gene: TRBJ2-3
abundance: .
d_gene: .

CDR3nt: TGTGCCAGCACCGATCCGGGACAAACTGAAGCTTTCTTT
CDR3aa: CASTDPGQTEAFF
v_gene: TRBV7-2
j_gene: TRBJ1-1
abundance: many
d_gene: .

CDR3nt: TGTGCCAGCAGACCTCTCAGGGGGCCCCCTGGTATGAACACTGAAGCTTTCTTT
CDR3aa: CASRPLRGPPGMNTEAFF
v_gene: TRBV12-3/TRBV12-4
j_gene: TRBJ1-1
abundance: .
d_gene: TRBD1

CDR3nt: TGTGCCAGCAGTTCCTCCGGGACAGGGTTATACGAGCAGTACTTC
CDR3aa: CASSSSGTGLYEQYF
v_gene: TRBV28
j_gene: TRBJ2-7
abundance: many
d_gene: TRBD1

CDR3nt: TGTGCCAGCAGCCAGGAAGCTGGGGCCAACGTCCTGACTTTC
CDR3aa: CASSQEAGANVLTF
v_gene: TRBV14
j_gene: TRBJ2-6
abundance: .
d_gene: .

CDR3nt: TGTGCCACCAGCAGGAATACAGGGGGCTCTGAAGCTTTCTTT
CDR3aa: CATSRNTGGSEAFF
v_gene: TRBV15
j_gene: TRBJ1-1
abundance: .
d_gene: TRBD1

CDR3nt: TGCAGCGTTCGAACAGACACCGGGACTGTAAGATTT
CDR3aa: CSVRTDTGTVRF
v_gene: TRBV29-1
j_gene: TRBJ1-4
abundance: few
d_gene: .

CDR3nt: TGTGCCAGCAGTACCACCCCGGGACAAATAAACTATGGCTACACCTTC
CDR3aa: CASSTTPGQINYGYTF
v_gene: TRBV27
j_gene: TRBJ1-2
abundance: few
d_gene: .

CDR3nt: TGCGCCAGCAGCCAAGATTACGTGTCGGGGGAGACCCAGTACTTC
CDR3aa: CASSQDYVSGETQYF
v_gene: TRBV4-3
j_gene: TRBJ2-5
abundance: many
d_gene: .

CDR3nt: TGTGCCAGCAGTTTAGTGCAGGGGACTAGTGAGCAGTTCTTC
CDR3aa: CASSLVQGTSEQFF
v_gene: TRBV28
j_gene: TRBJ2-1
abundance: few
d_gene: TRBD2

CDR3nt: TGTGCCAGCAGCCAAGTCTCTAGCGGGAGTGTAGGAGATACGCAGTATTTT
CDR3aa: CASSQVSSGSVGDTQYF
v_gene: TRBV3-1
j_gene: TRBJ2-3
abundance: many
d_gene: TRBD2

CDR3nt: TGCAGTGCCCGAACTAGAGGGAGTTACAATGAGCAGTTCTTC
CDR3aa: CSARTRGSYNEQFF
v_gene: TRBV20-1
j_gene: TRBJ2-1
abundance: .
d_gene: .

CDR3nt: TGTGCCAGTAGTATCGTAGTGGCGGATCGGCCCCAGCATTTT
CDR3aa: CASSIVVADRPQHF
v_gene: TRBV19
j_gene: TRBJ1-5
abundance: few
d_gene: .

CDR3nt: TGTGCCAGCAGTGTAGGTGGTTCCTACGAGCAGTACTTC
CDR3aa: CASSVGGSYEQYF
v_gene: TRBV27
j_gene: TRBJ2-7
abundance: .
d_gene: .

CDR3nt: TGCAGTGCTAGTAGGGGTAGTTATGAAGCTTTCTTT
CDR3aa: CSASRGSYEAFF
v_gene: TRBV20-1
j_gene: TRBJ1-1
abundance: .
d_gene: .

CDR3nt: TGCGCCAGCAGCCAAGATCCAAAGGGTATCGATGAGCAGTTCTTC
CDR3aa: CASSQDPKGIDEQFF
v_gene: TRBV4-1
j_gene: TRBJ2-1
abundance: few
d_gene: .

CDR3nt: TGTGCCAGCAGGGACACCGGCGTTCGCAATGAGCAGTTCTTC
CDR3aa: CASRDTGVRNEQFF
v_gene: TRBV11-3
j_gene: TRBJ2-1
abundance: many
d_gene: .

CDR3nt: TGCAGCGTTACACCGACAGGGGCGGCTGGAAACACCATATATTTT
CDR3aa: CSVTPTGAAGNTIYF
v_gene: TRBV29-1
j_gene: TRBJ1-3
abundance: .
d_gene: TRBD1

CDR3nt: TGTGCCACTCGGGACAGGGAGACGATCTCCGAGTACAATGAGCAGTTCTTC
CDR3aa: CATRDRETISEYNEQFF
v_gene: TRBV7-9
j_gene: TRBJ2-1
abundance: many
d_gene: TRBD1

CDR3nt: TGCAGTGCTAGAGCCAGGGGGGGCAATGAGCAGTTCTTC
CDR3aa: CSARARGGNEQFF
v_gene: TRBV20-1
j_gene: TRBJ2-1
abundance: .
d_gene: .